The clone carrying this T cell receptor beta chain has more than one count but fewer than ten. Its specificity is unknown. TCRdb ran MiXCR on the 5' RACE reads and lists one entry per CDR3 protein. Of 250,000 to 300,000 distinct CDR3 sequences in the sample, approximately 8.4% were seen once. From germline, CDR1 is SGHNT and CDR2 YYREEE (reference sequence). With 4 bases removed from V and 0 bases from J, the gap between germline ends came to 11 bases. The CDR3 has 14 residues. This sample is drawn from a study of T-cell memory formation after mild COVID-19. Study-wide findings and caveats: A subset of responding clones appeared in pre-infection memory, suggesting cross-reactive memory joined.

This chain joins TRBV5-4 and TRBJ2-7, with D possibly being TRBD1 (6 bases). This TCR was recovered from a man between 18 and 29 years old who had mild COVID-19 (a few samples of this study predate the infection). Cell type and time point are not known. The specimen sequenced was PBMCs or a T cell subset sorted from them (not recorded which). CDR3 nucleotide sequence: TGTGCCAGCAGCCAACAGGGATTCTCCTACGAGCAGTACGTC. Its protein product is CASSQQGFSYEQYV.